The T cell receptor beta chain under discussion was sequenced for a study of T cell responses to AZD1222 COVID-19 vaccine. Background on the study: Second-dose recipients at about 4 or about 12 weeks were treated as one pooled group.

Findings of the study overall: Possibly, clonal diversity was underestimated; donors were largely white British and included more females. Only five to seven individuals given AZD1222 were seropositive at baseline. In the spike-specific TCR repertoire, nearly half reportedly target unmutated variant regions.

TCRdb keeps only in-frame clones here, not all; method: immunoSEQ multiplex PCR. The profile shows 90,000 to 150,000 clones, 75% to 90% of them singletons. On this clone: Its specificity is unknown. The junction does not match germline at one end; this may be a read error. Other DNA sequences in this sample translate to the same CDR3.

Per the germline V gene, CDR1 is SGHRS and CDR2 is YFSETQ. This CDR3 is 20 amino acids long. The sample here was peripheral blood, taken on day 0 of AZD1222 vaccination. This chain joins TRBV5-1 and TRBJ2-5, with TRBD2 matching 9 bases. The sequence was obtained from an adult in good health. CDR3 nucleotide sequence: TGCGCGAGCAGCCGACCGAAGGGGAGCGGGAGGCTCAATATCCAAGAGACCCAGTACTTC. It codes for CASSRPKGSGRLNIQETQYF.